This record concerns one T cell receptor (beta chain) sequence. Deletions cut 8 bases from V and 4 bases from J, with 9 bases between. CDR3 length: 11 amino acids. From germline, CDR1 is MNHEY and CDR2 SVGAGI. Generated by immunoSEQ multiplex PCR, the TCRdb table keeps only in-frame clones and is missing some. The sample includes some 7,000 clones, around 90% of them seen just once. The data derive from a study of tumor T cells in aggressive B-cell lymphoma. The TCR originated in an adult with diffuse large B cell lymphoma. Some clones in this sample may be carry-over from other donors' samples. V is TRBV6-5 and J is TRBJ2-7; no reliable D call. The specimen sequenced was tumor tissue. The DNA of the CDR3 is TGTGCCAGCGCTGACTTTTACGAGCAGTACTTC. It specifies CASADFYEQYF.